Listed here are 14 T cell receptor beta chains from one sample, sequenced in a study of Ad26.COV2.S vaccination and SARS-CoV-2 variants. The assay was immunoSEQ multiplex PCR, and TCRdb's table has in-frame clones only and misses some. The data contain roughly 330,000 clones, about nine tenths of them singletons. Treatment noted: some 19 received Ad26.COV2.S at low or high dose, single or two shots; roughly five received placebo; per-sample allocation not given. Sampling was done on day 63 after the first vaccine or placebo injection. The sample here was peripheral blood, taken in a trial of Ad26.COV2.S vaccine versus placebo. The source is a person aged 18-60 years who received the Ad26.COV2.S COVID-19 vaccine or a placebo.

The genes are TRBV11-2 and TRBJ2-2; D gene uncertain. This CDR3 is built from 12 residues. V lost 2 bases to trimming and J lost 6 bases, with 4 bases between them. Looked up from germline, CDR1 is SGHAT and CDR2 is FQNNGV. CDR3 sequence: CASSLLSGELFF. Here the CDR3 DNA reads TGTGCCAGCAGCTTACTCTCCGGGGAGCTGTTTTTT.

The chain is built from TRBV5-4 and TRBJ1-6; D gene uncertain. V shed 4 bases and J shed 7 bases, with 6 bases lying between them. Germline CDR1 is SGHNT and CDR2 is YYREEE (reference sequence). The CDR3 is 12 amino acids. In DNA form, the CDR3 reads TGTGCCAGCAGCATAGGAAATTCACCCCTCCACTTT. Protein sequence: CASSIGNSPLHF.

The rearrangement uses TRBV2 and TRBJ1-5, with D possibly being TRBD1 (6 bases). The CDR3 contains 13 residues. The V gene's germline CDR1 is SNHLY and CDR2 FYNNEI. V was shortened by 5 bases and J by 7 bases, with 12 bases between the two germline ends. The DNA of the CDR3 is TGTGCCAGCAGTCAACAGGGATACCAGCCCCAGCATTTT. Translating it yields CASSQQGYQPQHF. Full variable domain (rest looked up from reference TRBV2 and TRBJ1-5): EPEVTQTPSHQVTQMGQEVILRCVPISNHLYFYWYRQILGQKVEFLVSFYNNEISEKSEIFDDQFSVERPDGSNFTLKIRSTKLEDSAMYFCASSQQGYQPQHFGDGTRLSIL.

The V and J genes are TRBV28 and TRBJ1-1; TRBD1 agrees at 9 bases. The germline gives CDR1 MDHEN, CDR2 SYDVKM. The CDR3 is 14 amino acids. V gave up 7 bases and J gave up 4 bases; unmatched junction bases: 7. The CDR3 reads CASILDRGSTEAFF. The CDR3 nucleotides read TGTGCCAGCATCCTAGACAGGGGGAGCACTGAAGCTTTCTTT.

The genes are TRBV10-3 and TRBJ2-3, with D possibly being TRBD2 (6 bases). There are 15 residues in the CDR3. The germline V gene encodes CDR1 ENHRY and CDR2 SYGVKD. V was cut by 3 bases and J by 6 bases, with 16 bases left in between. The DNA for the CDR3 is TGTGCCATCAGTGACCCTGGGACTCCCAGGGATACGCAGTATTTT. Protein product: CAISDPGTPRDTQYF.

This clone was picked up one time. The rearrangement uses TRBV11-3 and TRBJ2-2, with a tentative D call TRBD2 (7 bases). Trimming pared 2 bases from V and 7 bases from J, leaving 11 bases between. Germline loops: CDR1 SGHNT, CDR2 YENEEA. The CDR3 has 14 amino acids. CDR3 protein: CASSLSGGLGELFF. In DNA form, the CDR3 reads TGTGCCAGCAGCTTATCGGGGGGCCTCGGGGAGCTGTTTTTT.

The chain combines TRBV20-1 with TRBJ1-5; D not certain. From germline, CDR1 is DFQATT and CDR2 SNEGSKA (reference sequence). With 3 bases removed from V and 7 bases from J, the gap between germline ends came to 10 bases. This CDR3 spans 12 amino acids. CDR3: CSASPPGQPQHF. Written as DNA, the CDR3 is TGCAGTGCTAGTCCCCCCGGGCAGCCCCAGCATTTT.

The V gene is TRBV7-3, the J gene TRBJ1-1, with D unresolved. Per germline, CDR1 SGHTA and CDR2 FQGTGA. CDR3 length: 13 amino acids. The V and J ends lost 3 bases and 4 bases respectively, with 9 bases between them. The CDR3 reads CASSFARSTEAFF. Here the CDR3 DNA reads TGTGCCAGCAGCTTTGCCCGTAGCACTGAAGCTTTCTTT.

The rearrangement joins TRBV12-3 or TRBV12-4 to TRBJ1-1; D remains unclear. The CDR3 is made up of 11 amino acids. V was pared by 2 bases and J by 3 bases, with 1 base between. The CDR3 DNA follows: TGTGCCAGCAGTTTACACACTGAAGCTTTCTTT. Translated, it gives CASSLHTEAFF.

This sequence joins TRBV7-2 and TRBJ1-5; TRBD1 is a possible D gene (5 bases). Germline CDR1 is SGHTA and CDR2 is FQGNSA. CDR3 length equals 13 residues. V dropped 5 bases and J dropped 6 bases, with 11 bases sitting between them. The CDR3: CASSPVGGQPQHF. The CDR3 DNA sequence: TGTGCCAGCAGCCCAGTGGGGGGTCAGCCCCAGCATTTT.

The chain carries TRBV30 and TRBJ1-1; 7 bases are a match to TRBD1. The CDR3 runs to 12 residues. The V and J ends lost 5 bases and 5 bases, in that order; junction bases with no gene match: 5. CDR1 and CDR2 (germline): GTSNPN, SVGIG (reference sequence). CDR3 protein: CAWDRAETEAFF. The CDR3 nucleotides read TGTGCCTGGGACAGGGCCGAGACTGAAGCTTTCTTT. Together with reference TRBV30 and TRBJ1-1, the CDR3 gives the full variable domain: SQTIHQWPATLVQPVGSPLSLECTVEGTSNPNLYWYRQAAGRGLQLLFYSVGIGQISSEVPQNLSASRPQDRQFILSSKKLLLSDSGFYLCAWDRAETEAFFGQGTRLTVV.

This clone was recorded a few times. This chain connects TRBV7-2 to TRBJ2-1, with D hard to call. Germline-derived CDR1 and CDR2 are SGHTA and FQGNSA. The CDR3 contains 16 residues. The V gene lost 1 base and the J gene lost 4 bases, with 14 bases spanning the gap. The CDR3 DNA sequence: TGTGCCAGCAGCTTAGAGGCAGGCAACCTATACAATGAGCAGTTCTTC. Protein sequence: CASSLEAGNLYNEQFF.

The chain uses TRBV12-3 or TRBV12-4 and TRBJ1-1; possibly TRBD1 for D (6 bases). CDR3 length: 12 amino acids. Trimming took 6 bases from V and 8 from J, leaving 13 bases between them. The CDR3, as DNA: TGTGCCAGCAGGGTCAGGGGAATCGAAGCTTTCTTT. Its protein product is CASRVRGIEAFF.

V is TRBV7-6 and J is TRBJ2-3; a possible D gene is TRBD2 (6 bases). The V gene lost 2 bases and the J gene lost 4 bases, with 13 bases spanning the gap. The CDR3 contains 15 residues. Germline V gene lookup returns CDR1 SGHVS and CDR2 FNYEAQ. The CDR3 region has the DNA TGTGCCAGCAGCTTATGGGGCGGGGCCGCAGATACGCAGTATTTT. Translated, it gives CASSLWGGAADTQYF.